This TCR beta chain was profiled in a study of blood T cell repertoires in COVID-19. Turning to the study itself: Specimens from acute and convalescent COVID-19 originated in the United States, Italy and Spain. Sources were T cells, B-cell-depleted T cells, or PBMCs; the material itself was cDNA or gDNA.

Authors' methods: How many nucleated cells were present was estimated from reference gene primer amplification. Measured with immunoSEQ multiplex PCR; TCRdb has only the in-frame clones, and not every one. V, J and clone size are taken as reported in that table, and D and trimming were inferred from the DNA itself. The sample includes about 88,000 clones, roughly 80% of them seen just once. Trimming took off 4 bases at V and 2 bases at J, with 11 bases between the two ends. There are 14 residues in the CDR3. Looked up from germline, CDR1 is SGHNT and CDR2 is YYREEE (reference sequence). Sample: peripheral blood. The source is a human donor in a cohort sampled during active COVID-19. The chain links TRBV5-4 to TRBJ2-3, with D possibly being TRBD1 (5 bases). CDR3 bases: TGTGCCAGCAGCGGGCAGGGAATCACAGATACGCAGTATTTT. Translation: CASSGQGITDTQYF.